The 28 T cell receptor beta chains reported below all come from one sample, sequenced in a study of blood T cell repertoires in COVID-19. Only in-frame clones appear in the TCRdb table, and some are missing; sequencing was by immunoSEQ multiplex PCR. The sample contains 150,000 to 200,000 clones, 82% of which appear only once. The sequenced sample consisted of peripheral blood. The receptors stem from a woman aged 55-69 years with COVID-19, enrolled during active disease.

This chain uses TRBV7-2 with TRBJ2-2; 13 bases map to TRBD2. V lost 1 base, J lost 4 bases, and 3 bases stayed unmatched. The germline V gene encodes CDR1 SGHTA and CDR2 FQGNSA. The CDR3 loop spans 17 amino acids. CDR3 in amino acids: CASSLGTSGSGTGELFF. In DNA, the CDR3 is TGTGCCAGCAGCTTAGGGACTAGCGGGAGCGGCACCGGGGAGCTGTTTTTT.

The chain uses TRBV12-3 or TRBV12-4 and TRBJ2-7; D is unresolved. Trimming shortened V by 4 bases and J by 4 bases, and 8 bases separated the two germline ends. The CDR3 contains 12 residues. The CDR3 sequence is CASSSLVYEQYF. In DNA form, the CDR3 reads TGTGCCAGCAGTTCCCTTGTATACGAGCAGTACTTC.

The chain combines TRBV7-2 with TRBJ2-3; a possible D gene is TRBD2 (7 bases). From germline, CDR1 is SGHTA and CDR2 FQGNSA. The ends were cut back, 1 base at V and 5 bases at J, with 16 bases in the middle. The CDR3 totals 16 residues. This CDR3 reads CASSLGGGAIGDTQYF. In DNA, the CDR3 is TGTGCCAGCAGCTTAGGGGGGGGCGCGATTGGAGATACGCAGTATTTT.

In its sample, this clone was seen a few times. J is TRBJ2-3 and V is TRBV7-9; 7 nucleotides align to TRBD1. V lost 5 bases and J lost 1; bases outside the gene matches: 6. The germline CDR1 and CDR2 sequences are SEHNR and FQNEAQ (reference sequence). The CDR3 is 15 residues long. The CDR3 DNA follows: TGTGCCAGCAGCCTGACAGGGCTCGGCACAGATACGCAGTATTTT. Translating it yields CASSLTGLGTDTQYF.

The chain links TRBV19 to TRBJ2-7; 7 nucleotides match TRBD1. The CDR3 is made up of 16 amino acids. The germline V gene has CDR1 LNHDA and CDR2 SQIVND (reference sequence). The V segment lost 3 bases and the J segment 0 bases; nucleotides outside the gene matches: 8. DNA of the CDR3: TGTGCCAGTAGTATGAGAGGGACAGTCGTCTCCTACGAGCAGTACTTC. Translation gives CASSMRGTVVSYEQYF.

This chain joins TRBV2 and TRBJ1-2; a weak D match, TRBD1 (5 bases). CDR3 length: 13 amino acids. Germline V gene sequence: CDR1 SNHLY, CDR2 FYNNEI. With 8 bases removed from V and 5 bases from J, the gap between germline ends came to 15 bases. The chain's CDR3 is CASLRDRGYGYTF. CDR3 nucleotides: TGTGCCAGCCTCAGAGACAGAGGTTATGGCTACACCTTC.

This clone was counted only a few times. The chain is built from TRBV7-9 and TRBJ1-2, with D unresolved. The length of the CDR3 is 15 residues. Germline values: CDR1 SEHNR, CDR2 FQNEAQ (reference sequence). V lost 5 bases to trimming and J lost 3 bases, with 16 bases between them. The CDR3 spells CASSHDLVRDYGYTF. CDR3 coding DNA: TGTGCCAGCAGCCACGACCTGGTGCGGGACTATGGCTACACCTTC.

This clone came up a few times. The genes are TRBV9 and TRBJ1-2, with 12 bases aligning to TRBD1. Germline V lookup: CDR1 SGDLS, CDR2 YYNGEE. The junction had 13 bases not matched to a gene; V was cut back by 3 bases and J by 7 bases. This CDR3 contains 17 residues. The CDR3 DNA follows: TGTGCCAGCAGCGCCGCTCCGGGACAGGGGGCATTTCGTGGCTACACCTTC. Translation gives CASSAAPGQGAFRGYTF.

V and J are TRBV7-9 and TRBJ1-5; TRBD1 might be the D (6 bases). The germline V gene has CDR1 SEHNR and CDR2 FQNEAQ (reference sequence). The CDR3 is made up of 13 amino acids. Trimming took 5 bases from V and 5 from J, leaving 10 bases between them. For the CDR3, the DNA is TGTGCCAGCAGCGGGGGCCGCGATCAGCCCCAGCATTTT. As protein: CASSGGRDQPQHF.

This clone has only a few counts. J is TRBJ1-1 and V is TRBV20-1; possibly TRBD1 for D (5 bases). Trimming removed 3 bases at V and 8 bases at J, with 19 bases between. This CDR3 comprises 14 residues. Germline values: CDR1 DFQATT, CDR2 SNEGSKA (reference sequence). The CDR3 is CSASPSGASNEAFF. In DNA, the CDR3 is TGCAGTGCTAGTCCTAGCGGGGCTTCAAACGAAGCTTTCTTT.

This clone was seen a few times. The chain has TRBV7-9 and TRBJ1-1, with no clear D. This CDR3 spans 13 amino acids. V was shortened by 2 bases and J by 7 bases, with 11 bases between the two germline ends. Germline-derived CDR1 and CDR2 are SEHNR and FQNEAQ (reference sequence). The CDR3 DNA reads as TGTGCCAGCAGCTTACAAGTAAGCAATGAAGCTTTCTTT. Translated, it gives CASSLQVSNEAFF.

As regards this clone: The junction and the germline gene differ at one end; a read error may be behind it. The chain is built from TRBV2 and TRBJ2-2, with 13 bases fitting TRBD2. The germline CDR1 and CDR2 sequences are SNHLY and FYNNEI. CDR3 size: 17 residues. CDR3 region: CARSVLAGGRDTGELFF. The CDR3 nucleotides are TGTGCCCGCAGTGTACTAGCGGGGGGGCGGGACACCGGGGAGCTGTTTTTT.

The V gene is TRBV30, the J gene TRBJ2-7, with 11 positions matching TRBD2. The CDR3 extends over 15 amino acids. V was clipped by 0 bases and J by 3 bases; unmatched bases: 4. CDR1 is GTSNPN, CDR2 SVGIG, per germline (reference sequence). The CDR3, as DNA: TGTGCCTGGAGTGTACTAGCGGGAGATTACTACGAGCAGTACTTC. Residues: CAWSVLAGDYYEQYF. The full variable domain, its missing parts supplied by reference TRBV30 and TRBJ2-7, is SQTIHQWPATLVQPVGSPLSLECTVEGTSNPNLYWYRQAAGRGLQLLFYSVGIGQISSEVPQNLSASRPQDRQFILSSKKLLLSDSGFYLCAWSVLAGDYYEQYFGPGTRLTVT.

The chain employs TRBV5-1 and TRBJ1-2, with TRBD1 as a possible D gene (6 bases). There are 15 residues in the CDR3. The germline gives CDR1 SGHRS, CDR2 YFSETQ. V lost 4 bases and J lost 0, with 13 bases in between. In DNA, the CDR3 is TGCGCCAGCAGCCCCGAGGGGGTCCCTAACTATGGCTACACCTTC. Protein: CASSPEGVPNYGYTF.

The chain recombines TRBV6-5 with TRBJ1-3; TRBD1 is a possible D gene (5 bases). V lost 7 bases, J lost 2 bases, and 15 bases lay in between. CDR3 length: 15 amino acids. CDR1 is MNHEY, CDR2 SVGAGI, per germline. The DNA of the CDR3 is TGTGCCAGCACTCCCGGGGGGGGAACTGGAAACACCATATATTTT. It specifies CASTPGGGTGNTIYF.

This chain links TRBV6-6 with TRBJ2-1, with 13 bases lining up with TRBD2. V lost 4 bases and J lost 13; bases outside the gene matches: 13. The V gene's germline CDR1 is MNHNY and CDR2 SVGAGI (reference sequence). The CDR3 is made up of 16 amino acids. This chain's CDR3 is CASSSGTSGARGIQFF. CDR3 DNA: TGTGCCAGCAGTTCCGGGACTAGCGGGGCCCGCGGTATTCAGTTCTTC.

V gene TRBV5-6 combines with J gene TRBJ1-2, with 9 bases that match TRBD1. Trimming removed 4 bases from V and 8 bases from J; junction bases left unmatched: 6. The CDR3 is 13 residues long. Germline V gene lookup returns CDR1 SGHDT and CDR2 YYEEEE. CDR3 sequence (DNA): TGTGCCAGCAGCCAACAGGGGGCGTACGGCTACACCTTC. As protein: CASSQQGAYGYTF. Full variable domain (remainder filled in from reference TRBV5-6 and TRBJ1-2): DAGVTQSPTHLIKTRGQQVTLRCSPKSGHDTVSWYQQALGQGPQFIFQYYEEEERQRGNFPDRFSGHQFPNYSSELNVNALLLGDSALYLCASSQQGAYGYTFGSGTRLTVV.

The chain joins TRBV7-3 to TRBJ2-1; 12 bases map to TRBD2. Trimming took 4 bases from V and 8 from J; bases not matched to a gene: 6. The CDR3 length is 15 residues. Germline V CDR1 and CDR2: SGHTA, FQGTGA. The CDR3 spells CASSSSGGAPDEQFF. The CDR3 DNA is TGTGCCAGCAGCTCTAGCGGGGGGGCCCCGGATGAGCAGTTCTTC.

The rearrangement links TRBV3-1 (or the pseudogene TRBV3-2) to TRBJ2-5, with TRBD1 matching over 11 bases. The germline gives CDR1 LGHDT, CDR2 YNNKEL (reference sequence). V was pared by 2 bases and J by 2 bases, with 13 bases of the junction left unmatched. The CDR3 is 19 residues long. Here the CDR3 reads CASSQTGTGGRTLQETQYF. The CDR3 DNA reads TGTGCCAGCAGCCAAACTGGGACAGGGGGGCGGACATTGCAAGAGACCCAGTACTTC.

The rearrangement links TRBV6-5 to TRBJ2-5, with a weak D call TRBD1 (6 bases). The CDR3 contains 14 residues. V was pared by 5 bases and J by 2 bases, with 12 bases between. Germline CDR1 reads MNHEY; CDR2 reads SVGAGI. CDR3 DNA: TGTGCCAGCAGTAAGAGGACAGTACAAGAGACCCAGTACTTC. It codes for CASSKRTVQETQYF.

This chain uses TRBV11-2 with TRBJ2-1; 14 bases are shared with TRBD2. Germline V gene data show CDR1 as SGHAT and CDR2 as FQNNGV. The CDR3 consists of 18 residues. V dropped 3 bases and J dropped 1; count of bases not matched to a gene: 5. The CDR3 DNA sequence: TGTGCCAGCAGCTTCAGGGGGACTAGCGGGAGATCCTACAATGAGCAGTTCTTC. This gives the protein CASSFRGTSGRSYNEQFF.

The chain links TRBV27 to TRBJ1-2; TRBD1 might be the D (5 bases). The CDR3 covers 13 residues. Germline V gene sequence: CDR1 MNHEY, CDR2 SMNVEV (reference sequence). V shed 7 bases and J shed 6 bases, with 15 bases lying between them. CDR3 amino acids: CASKGIMSDGYTF. CDR3 nucleotides: TGTGCCAGCAAGGGGATTATGTCGGATGGCTACACCTTC.

The rearrangement links TRBV30 to TRBJ1-1; 10 nucleotides match TRBD1. CDR1 and CDR2 from the germline V gene are GTSNPN and SVGIG (reference sequence). This CDR3 comprises 14 residues. Trimming cost V 1 base and J 6 bases; bases outside gene matches: 5. The CDR3 coding sequence is TGTGCCTGGAGTGCCTTCGGGACAGGGGCTGAAGCTTTCTTT. Translating it yields CAWSAFGTGAEAFF.

This chain links TRBV6-6 with TRBJ2-7; 12 positions agree with TRBD1. Germline V gene lookup returns CDR1 MNHNY and CDR2 SVGAGI (reference sequence). CDR3 length: 14 residues. The V and J ends lost 7 bases and 5 bases, in that order; junction bases with no gene match: 6. The CDR3 region is CASKRGTGGHEQYF. In DNA form, the CDR3 reads TGTGCCAGCAAGCGGGGGACAGGGGGCCACGAGCAGTACTTC.

V gene TRBV7-9 combines with J gene TRBJ1-1; a possible D gene is TRBD1 (5 bases). V was trimmed by 4 bases and J by 1 base, leaving 13 bases between them. This CDR3 spans 15 amino acids. Per the germline V gene, CDR1 is SEHNR and CDR2 is FQNEAQ (reference sequence). Here the CDR3 DNA reads TGTGCCAGCAGCTGGGGGGACTCCCGGAACACTGAAGCTTTCTTT. It translates to CASSWGDSRNTEAFF. The full variable domain, completed using reference TRBV7-9 and TRBJ1-1, is DTGVSQNPRHKITKRGQNVTFRCDPISEHNRLYWYRQTLGQGPEFLTYFQNEAQLEKSRLLSDRFSAERPKGSFSTLEIQRTEQGDSAMYLCASSWGDSRNTEAFFGQGTRLTVV.

This clone is a singleton in its sample. For the CDR3, the DNA is TGTGCCAGCAGTCCGTCGGCGGGAACTTATTCACCCCTCCACTTT. As protein: CASSPSAGTYSPLHF. The rearrangement uses TRBV25-1 and TRBJ1-6, with D unclear. This CDR3 comprises 15 residues. V gave up 5 bases and J gave up 8 bases, with 16 bases separating them. CDR1 is MGHDK, CDR2 SYGVNS, per germline.

The chain links TRBV28 to TRBJ2-7; 14 bases are shared with TRBD2. Germline CDR1 MDHEN, CDR2 SYDVKM. The CDR3 sequence is 16 residues long. V was clipped by 6 bases and J by 3 bases; unmatched bases: 7. CDR3 nucleotides: TGTGCCAGCAGATTAACCGGGACTAGCGGGAGCTACGAGCAGTACTTC. It encodes CASRLTGTSGSYEQYF. The entire variable domain, with the rest obtained from reference TRBV28 and TRBJ2-7, is as follows: DVKVTQSSRYLVKRTGEKVFLECVQDMDHENMFWYRQDPGLGLRLIYFSYDVKMKEKGDIPEGYSVSREKKERFSLILESASTNQTSMYLCASRLTGTSGSYEQYFGPGTRLTVT.

The chain joins TRBV2 to TRBJ1-2; no clear D. The V end lost 6 bases, the J end lost 6 bases, and 11 bases lay between the germline ends. The CDR3 totals 12 residues. The germline gives CDR1 SNHLY, CDR2 FYNNEI. CDR3 sequence: CASREGPNGYTF. Written as DNA, the CDR3 is TGTGCCAGCAGGGAGGGCCCTAATGGCTACACCTTC.